The next 2 T cell receptor beta chains were all read from a single sample in a study of T-cell memory formation after mild COVID-19 (dated by TCRdb to the early 2020s). Preparation of the library involved 5' RACE. Sequencing instrument: Illumina NovaSeq 6000. Through fastp at Q25 and MiXCR, TCRdb rebuilt clones from the public reads, retaining in-frame beta chains. Rows with one shared CDR3 protein collapse into an entry with the most common genes and DNA. In all, the sample holds about 38,000 distinct CDR3 sequences, and roughly an eighth of those were seen once. Clones ranked in the top ten supply 25% to 30% of the sample. Sequenced input: PBMCs or a T cell subset sorted from them (not recorded which). The receptors stem from a man aged 18 to 30 who had mild COVID-19 (a few samples of this study predate the infection). The sample titles of this study are shuffled in the database, so cell type and time point are left out; the donor was told from shared clones.

This clonotype has a handful of counts. This chain links TRBV27 with TRBJ1-1; D not resolved. The CDR3 is 14 residues long. V was clipped by 5 bases and J by 0 bases, with 10 bases between them. Germline-derived CDR1 and CDR2 are MNHEY and SMNVEV (reference sequence). This CDR3 is CASSPVLLNTEAFF. The CDR3 nucleotides are TGTGCCAGCAGTCCAGTCCTCCTGAACACTGAAGCTTTCTTT.

This clonotype has ten or more counts. The chain combines TRBV5-1 with TRBJ1-1; D is ambiguous. Germline lookup yields CDR1 SGHRS and CDR2 YFSETQ. V gave up 0 bases and J gave up 0 bases, with 6 bases separating them. CDR3 length: 14 amino acids. The DNA for the CDR3 is TGCGCCAGCAGCTTGGCGGCCATGAACACTGAAGCTTTCTTT. This gives the protein CASSLAAMNTEAFF.